What follows describes a single TCR beta chain. The sample belongs to a study of blood T cell repertoires in COVID-19. Across the study: The United States, Italy and Spain provided the acute and convalescent COVID-19 samples.

Original methodology: The assay estimated nucleated cells by amplifying reference gene primers. Generated by immunoSEQ multiplex PCR, the TCRdb table keeps only in-frame clones and is missing some. D and trimming were read from the DNA, whereas the V and J calls and clone size are those reported in that table. The sample lists some 260,000 clones; 75% to 95% were seen once. Trimming removed 1 base at V and 12 bases at J, with 16 bases between. Germline lookup yields CDR1 SGHTA and CDR2 FQGNSA. The CDR3 is 13 residues long. The sequenced material came from PBMCs or T cells enriched from blood (not recorded which). This clonotype originated in a woman aged 18 to 35 who had recovered from COVID-19. The rearrangement links TRBV7-2 to TRBJ2-7, with D maybe TRBD2 (5 bases). Here the CDR3 reads CASSLERADRRYF. CDR3 nucleotide sequence: TGTGCCAGCAGCTTAGAGAGGGCCGACCGTCGGTACTTC.